A single sample is the source of the 14 T cell receptor beta chains below, sequenced in a study of T cells in Graves' hyperthyroidism and ophthalmopathy. From RNA transcripts, TCR beta CDR3 regions were amplified. A set of HTBI primers served as the primers for a first-round RT-PCR of the TCR CDR3. MiXCR, applied by TCRdb to the multiplex PCR reads, yields one record per CDR3 protein. The sample has more than 650,000 distinct CDR3 sequences; approximately 15% are singletons. The specimen sequenced was blood. These receptors were taken from a woman in her late teens or twenties with Graves' hyperthyroidism.

The CDR3 DNA is TGCGCCAGCAGCCCGGTTGATGACCTGGAGCAGTTCTTC. This codes for CASSPVDDLEQFF. This chain connects TRBV5-1 to TRBJ2-1; D unclear. Deletions cut 4 bases from V and 10 bases from J, with 15 bases between. Germline V gene data show CDR1 as SGHRS and CDR2 as YFSETQ. This CDR3 contains 13 residues.

This clonotype was observed at least ten times. The chain carries TRBV2 and TRBJ2-1; 11 positions match TRBD2. This CDR3 has 16 residues. The germline CDR1 and CDR2 sequences are SNHLY and FYNNEI. The junction had 11 bases not matched to a gene; V was cut back by 7 bases and J by 6 bases. The CDR3 loop reads CASKRTSGPTSNEQFF. The CDR3, as DNA: TGTGCCAGCAAGAGGACTAGCGGGCCCACTAGCAATGAGCAGTTCTTC. Together with reference TRBV2 and TRBJ2-1, the CDR3 gives the full variable domain: EPEVTQTPSHQVTQMGQEVILRCVPISNHLYFYWYRQILGQKVEFLVSFYNNEISEKSEIFDDQFSVERPDGSNFTLKIRSTKLEDSAMYFCASKRTSGPTSNEQFFGPGTRLTVL.

DNA for the CDR3: TGTGCCAGCTCACCCCTACAGGGGGGGGAGTACGAGCAGTACTTC. This codes for CASSPLQGGEYEQYF. The chain employs TRBV18 and TRBJ2-7; weak D call: TRBD1 (8 bases). This CDR3 is 15 amino acids long. CDR1 and CDR2 from the germline V gene are KGHSH and LQKENI. V was cut by 3 bases and J by 4 bases, with 16 bases left in between.

This clonotype was observed many times. V usage is TRBV11-2 and J usage is TRBJ1-1; D remains unclear. The CDR3 runs 15 residues. Trimming cost V 1 base and J 0 bases, with 9 bases left between them. Looked up from germline, CDR1 is SGHAT and CDR2 is FQNNGV. The CDR3: CASSLAGAMNTEAFF. The CDR3 bases are TGTGCCAGCAGCTTAGCCGGAGCGATGAACACTGAAGCTTTCTTT.

This clonotype occurred many times. CDR3: CATSYRGLSDEQFF. In DNA, the CDR3 is TGTGCCACCAGTTACAGGGGCCTTTCGGATGAGCAGTTCTTC. V is TRBV24-1 and J is TRBJ2-1; 7 positions agree with TRBD1. Trimming cost V 6 bases and J 8 bases; bases outside gene matches: 9. Germline V gene data show CDR1 as KGHDR and CDR2 as SFDVKD. This CDR3 is 14 amino acids long.

In this sample, this clonotype turned up a few times. This chain joins TRBV29-1 and TRBJ2-1, with D perhaps assigned TRBD1 or TRBD2 (5 bases each). CDR1 and CDR2 (germline): SQVTM, ANQGSEA. This CDR3 has 11 residues. The V end was cut by 5 bases, the J end by 13 bases, with 15 bases between. This CDR3 reads CSVPQGEGQFF. In nucleotides, the CDR3 is TGCAGCGTTCCCCAGGGAGAGGGTCAGTTCTTC.

This clonotype came up many times. This sequence joins TRBV28 and TRBJ2-7; D not resolved. Germline V lookup: CDR1 MDHEN, CDR2 SYDVKM. V lost 6 bases and J lost 1, with 10 bases in between. This CDR3 contains 13 residues. CDR3 DNA sequence: TGTGCCAGCAGCCCGCAGGAGTCCTACGAGCAGTACTTC. Its protein is CASSPQESYEQYF.

This clonotype was detected ten times or more. This chain uses TRBV11-2 with TRBJ2-5; 7 bases are shared with TRBD1. The CDR3 has 15 residues. Germline loops: CDR1 SGHAT, CDR2 FQNNGV. J was trimmed by 4 bases and V by 2 bases; bases with no gene match: 7. CDR3 region: CASSLYRGARETQYF. The CDR3 DNA is TGTGCCAGCAGCTTATACAGGGGAGCGAGAGAGACCCAGTACTTC.

The gene calls are TRBV12-5 and TRBJ2-2; D assignment may be TRBD1 or TRBD2 (5 bases each). The CDR3 covers 15 residues. From germline, CDR1 is LGHNT and CDR2 FRNRAP. Trimming cost V 2 bases and J 6 bases, with 13 bases left between them. The CDR3 region is CASGLWQGRSGELFF. The CDR3 DNA reads as TGTGCTAGTGGTTTGTGGCAGGGACGATCCGGGGAGCTGTTTTTT.

V is TRBV4-1 and J is TRBJ1-1; 8 nucleotides align to TRBD1. Germline trimming cut 2 bases from V and 3 bases from J; bases unmatched to any gene: 8. The CDR3 consists of 16 residues. Looked up from germline, CDR1 is MGHRA and CDR2 is YSYEKL. The CDR3 loop is CASSQPRQGRYTEAFF. CDR3 sequence (DNA): TGCGCCAGCAGCCAACCCCGACAGGGGCGGTACACTGAAGCTTTCTTT.

The sample holds many counts of this clonotype. The V gene is TRBV5-1, the J gene TRBJ2-3; D is possibly TRBD2 (5 bases). In germline, CDR1 is SGHRS, CDR2 YFSETQ. Trimming stripped 4 bases from V and 0 bases from J, with 9 bases between. The CDR3 totals 14 residues. DNA of the CDR3: TGCGCCAGCAGCCGAGCGGAAAGCACAGATACGCAGTATTTT. Amino acid sequence: CASSRAESTDTQYF.

V usage is TRBV19 and J usage is TRBJ1-2; the D is unclear. The CDR3 extends over 12 amino acids. V gave up 8 bases and J gave up 6 bases, with 13 bases separating them. Germline CDR1 and CDR2: LNHDA and SQIVND (reference sequence). CDR3 region: CASGPGKDGYTF. For the CDR3, the DNA is TGTGCCAGTGGGCCAGGAAAGGATGGCTACACCTTC.

The chain has TRBV6-1 and TRBJ2-7; possible D gene TRBD1, 5 bases. CDR1 and CDR2 (germline): MNHNS, SASEGT. The length of the CDR3 is 14 residues. Trimming cost V 10 bases and J 0 bases, with 16 bases left between them. CDR3 nucleotide sequence: TGTGCCACCAAGGGGCTAGAAAGCTCCTACGAGCAGTACTTC. Translation gives CATKGLESSYEQYF.

This clonotype was counted ten times or more. This chain joins TRBV20-1 and TRBJ2-1, with D perhaps matching TRBD1 or TRBD2 (5 bases each). The V end was cut by 4 bases, the J end by 3 bases, with 10 bases between. This CDR3 has 13 residues. Germline V lookup: CDR1 DFQATT, CDR2 SNEGSKA (reference sequence). The CDR3 DNA sequence: TGCAGTGCTAATGGTGGGGGCTACAATGAGCAGTTCTTC. It translates to CSANGGGYNEQFF.